The present T cell receptor (beta chain) was sequenced within a study of blood T cell repertoires in COVID-19. This clone was seen a single time. Per the authors' pipeline: Nucleated cell counts were estimated from reference gene primer amplification. Clones were read by immunoSEQ multiplex PCR, and TCRdb kept only the in-frame ones, dropping some. V, J and clone size are taken as reported in that table, and D and trimming were inferred from the DNA itself. Found here are hundreds of thousands of clones, 88% of them singletons; the top ten hold about 1.5%. The material sequenced was PBMCs or T cells enriched from blood (not recorded which). The sequence derives from a woman aged 18-29 years who had been exposed to COVID-19.

CDR3 DNA sequence: TGCGCCAGCAGCGCTAGCGGGGGCTACGAGCAGTACTTC. Translated: CASSASGGYEQYF. The chain is built from TRBV5-1 and TRBJ2-7; 10 nucleotides agree with TRBD2. Germline V gene data show CDR1 as SGHRS and CDR2 as YFSETQ. CDR3 length equals 13 residues. V dropped 4 bases and J dropped 3; count of bases not matched to a gene: 1.